A selection of T cell receptor beta chains follows, all from one sample in a study of T cell responses to AZD1222 COVID-19 vaccine. Here immunoSEQ multiplex PCR was the method, and the copy in TCRdb shows in-frame clones only, minus some. The repertoire holds more than 140,000 clones, with under 95% as singletons. Material: peripheral blood, obtained on day 0 of AZD1222 vaccination. These receptors originate from an adult in good health. Both conserved end residues are part of each CDR3. A D gene is named only where the DNA matches it firmly. Some rows mark clone size as missing; the rest say once, few, many or name a class of expanded clone.

d_call,v_call,clone_size,j_call,cdr3_nt,cdr3_aa
-,TRBV6-5,-,TRBJ2-1,TGTGCCAGCAGTTACGCCGGCAGCTCCTACAATGAGCAGTTCTTC,CASSYAGSSYNEQFF
-,TRBV28,-,TRBJ1-1,TGTGCCAGCAGTCTCCGGGACACTTCTACGGAAATGCCTGAAGCTTTCTTT,CASSLRDTSTEMPEAFF
TRBD2,TRBV5-6,-,TRBJ2-7,TGTGCCAGCAGCCCCCTAAGTCTAGCGGTTTCCTACGAGCAGTACTTC,CASSPLSLAVSYEQYF
-,TRBV5-4,-,TRBJ1-5,TGTGCCAGCAGCTTGGGAGGTGGGGGGAGCAATCAGCCCCAGCATTTT,CASSLGGGGSNQPQHF
-,TRBV15,few,TRBJ1-6,TGTGCCACCAGCAGAGATAGAGTCGCCTCACCCCTCCACTTT,CATSRDRVASPLHF
TRBD2,TRBV2,-,TRBJ2-1,TGTGCCAGCAGTGATTTAGGACTAGCGGGAGAGGATGAGCAGTTCTTC,CASSDLGLAGEDEQFF
TRBD1,TRBV28,-,TRBJ1-2,TGTGCCAGCAGTTCTCCCGGGACAGGGTTGGCTAACTATGGCTACACCTTC,CASSSPGTGLANYGYTF
TRBD1,TRBV5-4,-,TRBJ1-1,TGTGCCAGCAGCTTCCAGGGGGCGCGGGACACTGAAGCTTTCTTT,CASSFQGARDTEAFF
-,TRBV9,-,TRBJ2-7,TGTGCCAGCAGCGGTAGTACTACCTACGAGCAGTACTTC,CASSGSTTYEQYF
TRBD2,TRBV3-1/TRBV3-2,-,TRBJ2-1,TGTGCCAGCAGCCAAGTGACTAGCGGGGAGATGGACAATGAGCAGTTCTTC,CASSQVTSGEMDNEQFF
-,TRBV3-1/TRBV3-2,-,TRBJ2-1,TGTGCCAGCAGTACGGACTCCTACAATGAGCAGTTCTTC,CASSTDSYNEQFF
TRBD1,TRBV10-3,few,TRBJ2-1,TGTGCCATCCGACAGGGGGACAATGAGCAGTTCTTC,CAIRQGDNEQFF
TRBD2,TRBV7-3,medium-sized,TRBJ2-2,TGTGCCAGCAGCTTAACGCCGCTAGCGGGACACACCGGGGAGCTGTTTTTT,CASSLTPLAGHTGELFF
TRBD1,TRBV24-1,-,TRBJ2-1,TGTGCCACCAGTGAAGGACAGGGTTACAACAATGAGCAGTTCTTC,CATSEGQGYNNEQFF
-,TRBV30,-,TRBJ1-3,TGTGCCTGGCAGGACCCTGGAAACACCATATATTTT,CAWQDPGNTIYF
TRBD1,TRBV2,-,TRBJ2-3,TGTGCCAGCAGTGTCAGGGGGAGTGATACGCAGTATTTT,CASSVRGSDTQYF
TRBD2,TRBV15,-,TRBJ2-1,TGTGCCACCAGCGGGAGGGAAAAATACAATGAGCAGTTCTTC,CATSGREKYNEQFF
TRBD1,TRBV18,-,TRBJ1-6,TGTGCCAGCTCACCACGAAACCTGGGACAGGGAGATTCACCCCTCCACTTT,CASSPRNLGQGDSPLHF
-,TRBV28,-,TRBJ1-2,TGTGCCAGCAGTTTGACAGGAAAATTCTATGGCTACACCTTC,CASSLTGKFYGYTF
TRBD1,TRBV23-1,-,TRBJ1-5,TGCGCCAGCAAAACCCAGACAGGGACTCGCAATCAGCCCCAGCATTTT,CASKTQTGTRNQPQHF
-,TRBV5-1,-,TRBJ2-7,TGCGCCAGCAGCTTGTCCGGGACGGTTTACGAGCAGTACTTC,CASSLSGTVYEQYF
-,TRBV28,-,TRBJ1-5,TGTGCCAGCAGATCCCAGGACAGCCCTTTCCAATCACCCCAGCATTTT,CASRSQDSPFQSPQHF
-,TRBV20-1,-,TRBJ2-7,TGCAGTGCTAGTGACGGGATATTATTCGAGCAGTACTTC,CSASDGILFEQYF
-,TRBV6-7,-,TRBJ2-2,TGTGCCAGCAGCGTGTTGCTCCCGCCCCCCAACACCGGGGAGCTGTTTTTT,CASSVLLPPPNTGELFF
TRBD1,TRBV28,-,TRBJ1-1,TGTGCCAGCAGTTACCAGGGGGCTAAAGCTTTCTTT,CASSYQGAKAFF
TRBD1,TRBV3-1/TRBV3-2,-,TRBJ1-4,TGTGCCAGCAGCCAGGGAGACAGGGGTAGAGGAGAAAAACTGTTTTTT,CASSQGDRGRGEKLFF
-,TRBV27,-,TRBJ2-1,TGTGCCAGCAGTTTCAAGACCCGTACTCCCTACAATGAGCAGTTCTTC,CASSFKTRTPYNEQFF
TRBD2,TRBV6-2/TRBV6-3,-,TRBJ2-5,TGTGCCAGCAGTTCCCCTGGACTAGCCACCAGTAAGACCCAGTACTTC,CASSSPGLATSKTQYF
TRBD2,TRBV3-1/TRBV3-2,-,TRBJ2-2,TGTGCCAGCAGCGGTCCGGGACTAGCGGGAGGATTGACCGGGGAGCTGTTTTTT,CASSGPGLAGGLTGELFF
TRBD2,TRBV29-1,-,TRBJ2-7,TGCAGCGCCCACGGGGGAGGGGTCGACGAGCAGTACTTC,CSAHGGGVDEQYF
TRBD1,TRBV19,once,TRBJ1-2,TGTGCCAGTAGAGATGGGACAGAGGTCCGTGGCTACACCTTC,CASRDGTEVRGYTF
-,TRBV2,-,TRBJ1-6,TGTGCCAGCAGTGATTCGGGCTTACCCCTCCACTTT,CASSDSGLPLHF
TRBD2,TRBV5-6,-,TRBJ2-1,TGTGCCAGCATGCAGCGGGAGAGTGGATACAATGAGCAGTTCTTC,CASMQRESGYNEQFF
TRBD2,TRBV27,-,TRBJ2-1,TGTGCCAGCAGTTTATATGCAGCGGGAAATTACAATGAGCAGTTCTTC,CASSLYAAGNYNEQFF
-,TRBV18,-,TRBJ2-2,TGTGCCAGCTCACCACCAGGGGACACCGGGGAGCTGTTTTTT,CASSPPGDTGELFF
TRBD1,TRBV2,-,TRBJ1-1,TGTGCCAGCAGTGACCCAGGGGGTAGTACTGAAGCTTTCTTT,CASSDPGGSTEAFF
-,TRBV28,few,TRBJ1-1,TGTGCCAGCAGGCGGACCAGGATGTTTGACACTGAAGCTTTCTTT,CASRRTRMFDTEAFF
TRBD2,TRBV13,-,TRBJ2-3,TGTGCCAGCAGCAAGCTGACTAGCCTAGATACGCAGTATTTT,CASSKLTSLDTQYF
-,TRBV7-9,-,TRBJ1-2,TGTGCCAGCAGCTTAGAAGGTACTCTGCATGGCTACACCTTC,CASSLEGTLHGYTF
TRBD1,TRBV5-5,-,TRBJ2-7,TGTGCCAGCAGCTTGGGGGGACAGGGAACTAGAAGGGGCTACGAGCAGTACTTC,CASSLGGQGTRRGYEQYF
TRBD1,TRBV19,-,TRBJ1-4,TGTGCCAGTAGGAGACAGGGGGCTAATGAAAAACTGTTTTTT,CASRRQGANEKLFF
-,TRBV18,-,TRBJ1-6,TGTGCCAGCTCCCCTATTAGAGGAGTGGGAAATTCACCCCTCCACTTT,CASSPIRGVGNSPLHF
-,TRBV19,-,TRBJ2-1,TGTGCCAGTAGTGTTCTTTCGGGTGAGCAGTTCTTC,CASSVLSGEQFF
-,TRBV18,-,TRBJ1-1,TGTGCCAGCTCACCCGGATACATGAACACTGAAGCTTTCTTT,CASSPGYMNTEAFF